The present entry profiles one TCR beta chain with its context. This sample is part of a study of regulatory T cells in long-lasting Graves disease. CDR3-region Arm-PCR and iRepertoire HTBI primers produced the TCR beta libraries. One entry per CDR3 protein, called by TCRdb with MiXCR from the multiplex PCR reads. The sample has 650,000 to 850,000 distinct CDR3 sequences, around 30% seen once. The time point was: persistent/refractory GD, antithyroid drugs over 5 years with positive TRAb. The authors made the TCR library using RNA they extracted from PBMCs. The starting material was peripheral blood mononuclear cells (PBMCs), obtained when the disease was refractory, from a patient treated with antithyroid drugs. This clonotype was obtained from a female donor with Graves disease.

In DNA form, the CDR3 reads TGCGCCAGCAGTGAGTCAACGGCAGTACAGCCCCAGCATTTT. It yields the protein CASSESTAVQPQHF. The chain combines TRBV10-2 with TRBJ1-5, with D uncertain. CDR1 is WSHSY and CDR2 is SAAADI in the germline V gene. The CDR3 covers 14 residues. Between the trimmed V and J ends, which lost 0 bases and 7 bases, there was a span of 10 bases.